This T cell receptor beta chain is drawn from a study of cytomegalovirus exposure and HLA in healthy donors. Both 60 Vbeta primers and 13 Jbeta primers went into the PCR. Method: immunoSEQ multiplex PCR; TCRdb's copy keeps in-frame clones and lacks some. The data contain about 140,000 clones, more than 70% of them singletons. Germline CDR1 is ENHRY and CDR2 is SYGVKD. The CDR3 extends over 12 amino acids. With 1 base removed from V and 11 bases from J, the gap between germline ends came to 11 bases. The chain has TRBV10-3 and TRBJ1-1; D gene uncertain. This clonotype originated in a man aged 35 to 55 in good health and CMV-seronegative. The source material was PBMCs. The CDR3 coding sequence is TGTGCCATCAGTGAGTTCGGAGCCTATGCTTTCTTT. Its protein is CAISEFGAYAFF.